The entry below describes one T cell receptor beta chain. Its matching antigen is unknown. The sample is drawn from a study of T cells in localized non-small cell lung cancer. Overall study results and limits: When the top 100 tumor clones were examined, a median approximately 62 of them also appeared in the adjacent lung, which was paired and uninvolved. Heterogeneity stays possible, as sequencing covered only one tumor region. Higher adjacent-lung clonality was associated with shorter survival. Highest T cell clonality was seen in uninvolved adjacent lung, surpassing that measured in tumor.

The length of the CDR3 is 13 residues. The ends lost 5 bases at V and 14 bases at J; junction bases unmatched: 10. Assay: immunoSEQ multiplex PCR; the TCRdb copy retains only in-frame clones and omits some. The table lists 3,500 to 5,500 clones, more than 25% of them singletons. Material: lung tumor tissue, obtained before any cancer treatment. The receptor comes from a man between 35 and 75 years old with stage III squamous cell lung carcinoma. The J gene is TRBJ2-1, the V gene TRBV7-1, with 9 bases fitting TRBD1. TRBV7-1 is marked as an open reading frame, function uncertain. The CDR3 loop reads CASSGDREAFKFF. Written as DNA, the CDR3 is TGTGCCAGCAGCGGGGACAGGGAGGCGTTTAAGTTCTTC.